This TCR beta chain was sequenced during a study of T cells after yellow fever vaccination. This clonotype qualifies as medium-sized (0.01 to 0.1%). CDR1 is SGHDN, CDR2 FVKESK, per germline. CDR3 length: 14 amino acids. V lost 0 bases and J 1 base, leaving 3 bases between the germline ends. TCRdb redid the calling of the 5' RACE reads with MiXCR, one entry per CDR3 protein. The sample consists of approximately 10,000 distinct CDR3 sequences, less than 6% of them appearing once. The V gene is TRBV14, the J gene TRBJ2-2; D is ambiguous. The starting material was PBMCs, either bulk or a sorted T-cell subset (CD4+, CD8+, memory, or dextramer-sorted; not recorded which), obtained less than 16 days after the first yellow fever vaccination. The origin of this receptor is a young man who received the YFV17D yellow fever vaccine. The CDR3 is CASSQDRNTGELFF. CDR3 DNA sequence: TGTGCCAGCAGCCAAGATCGGAACACCGGGGAGCTGTTTTTT.